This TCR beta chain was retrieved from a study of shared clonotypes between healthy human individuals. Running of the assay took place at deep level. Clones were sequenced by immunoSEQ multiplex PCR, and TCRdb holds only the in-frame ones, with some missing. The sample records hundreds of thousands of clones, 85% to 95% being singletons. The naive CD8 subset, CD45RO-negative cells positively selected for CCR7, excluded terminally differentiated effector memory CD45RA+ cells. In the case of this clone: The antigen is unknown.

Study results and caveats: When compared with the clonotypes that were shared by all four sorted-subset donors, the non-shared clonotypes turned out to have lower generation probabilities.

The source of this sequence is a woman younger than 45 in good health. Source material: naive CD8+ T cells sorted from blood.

Here the CDR3 reads CASSPPRTTYNEQFF. The DNA for the CDR3 is TGTGCCAGTAGTCCCCCACGGACTACTTACAATGAGCAGTTCTTC. The J gene is TRBJ2-1, the V gene TRBV19; the D gene is possibly TRBD2 (6 bases). V shed 5 bases and J shed 4 bases, with 15 bases lying between them. This CDR3 comprises 15 residues. Germline V lookup: CDR1 LNHDA, CDR2 SQIVND (reference sequence).